The 24 T cell receptor beta chains below all came from one sample that was sequenced in a study of blood T cell repertoires in COVID-19. TCRdb keeps only in-frame clones here, not all; method: immunoSEQ multiplex PCR. The data contain 110,000 to 150,000 clones, about 84% of them singletons. Sequencing was done on a sample of peripheral blood. The origin of the receptors is a woman aged 80 or over in a cohort sampled during active or convalescent COVID-19.

Concerning this clone itself: The junction shows a germline mismatch at one end, possibly a read error. The chain is built from TRBV7-9 and TRBJ1-1; the D gene is possibly TRBD1 (6 bases). In germline, CDR1 is SEHNR, CDR2 FQNEAQ (reference sequence). The CDR3 sequence is 11 residues long. CDR3 bases: TGTGCCAGCAGCGGCGTAAACAGGGAGAGCTTT. Residues: CASSGVNRESF.

The CDR3 coding sequence is TGTGCCAGCAGTTTGCTCCTGACAGGGGGTGCCGGGGAGCTGTTTTTT. Residues: CASSLLLTGGAGELFF. The chain joins TRBV27 to TRBJ2-2, with TRBD1 matching 9 bases. The CDR3 loop spans 16 amino acids. Germline-derived CDR1 and CDR2 are MNHEY and SMNVEV (reference sequence). V was clipped by 3 bases and J by 6 bases; unmatched bases: 8.

The J gene is TRBJ2-3, the V gene TRBV2, with D uncertain. The CDR3 sequence is 12 residues long. The V end lost 6 bases, the J end lost 1 base, and 5 bases lay between the germline ends. Germline CDR1 is SNHLY and CDR2 is FYNNEI. CDR3 sequence reads: CASRRGTDTQYF. The CDR3 nucleotides are TGTGCCAGCAGACGAGGCACAGATACGCAGTATTTT.

The CDR3 reads CASSIRPGQFNYGYTF. CDR3 DNA sequence: TGTGCCAGCAGTATCCGGCCGGGACAGTTTAACTATGGCTACACCTTC. The V call is TRBV27, the J call TRBJ1-2; TRBD1 matches at 7 bases. Germline V CDR1 and CDR2: MNHEY, SMNVEV (reference sequence). This CDR3 has 16 amino acids. J lost 1 base, V lost 5 bases, and 10 bases had no gene match.

The chain links TRBV23-1 to TRBJ2-5, with 9 bases fitting TRBD2. TRBV23-1 is given ORF status, its function remaining uncertain. This CDR3 comprises 19 residues. V trimming: 2 bases; J trimming: 5 bases; junction bases outside the gene matches: 18. The CDR3 DNA sequence: TGCGCCAGCAGTCAAGTCCTCTCTCGCTGGCGGGGGGGCGAGGAGACCCAGTACTTC. Protein: CASSQVLSRWRGGEETQYF.

This chain uses TRBV4-1 with TRBJ1-1; 7 bases agree with TRBD1. The CDR3 loop spans 15 amino acids. Losses at the gene ends were 0 bases for V and 5 bases for J; bases not matched to a gene: 6. The V gene's germline CDR1 is MGHRA and CDR2 YSYEKL. The CDR3 nucleotides read TGCGCCAGCAGCCAAGATCCGACAGGGATAACTGAAGCTTTCTTT. This sequence encodes CASSQDPTGITEAFF.

V is TRBV3-1 (or the pseudogene TRBV3-2) and J is TRBJ2-7, with D perhaps TRBD1 (6 bases). This CDR3 has 14 residues. With 4 bases removed from V and 0 bases from J, the gap between germline ends came to 10 bases. Germline V gene lookup returns CDR1 LGHDT and CDR2 YNNKEL (reference sequence). CDR3 DNA: TGTGCCAGCAGCCCCCAGGGGCTCTCCTACGAGCAGTACGTC. This codes for CASSPQGLSYEQYV.

This clone has just one count. The chain carries TRBV19 and TRBJ1-2, with 8 bases aligning to TRBD1. Germline V gives CDR1 LNHDA, CDR2 SQIVND (reference sequence). With V trimmed by 5 bases and J by 3 bases, 8 bases remained unmatched. The CDR3 spans 15 residues. For the CDR3, the DNA is TGTGCCAGTAGTGCTCCTACGACAGGGGACTATGGCTACACCTTC. Its translation is CASSAPTTGDYGYTF.

V gene TRBV18 combines with J gene TRBJ2-7; 8 bases map to TRBD1. Trimming at V came to 6 bases and at J to 6 bases, leaving 7 bases not matched to a gene. The CDR3 is made up of 13 amino acids. Germline CDR1 KGHSH, CDR2 LQKENI. The CDR3 DNA reads as TGTGCCAGCTCGCCATCGACAGGGGTCGAGCAGTACGTC. This translates into CASSPSTGVEQYV.

The chain couples TRBV4-2 to TRBJ1-2; no clear D gene. V shed 3 bases and J shed 6 bases, with 11 bases lying between them. Per germline, CDR1 LGHNA and CDR2 YNFKEQ. The CDR3 is made up of 13 amino acids. This CDR3 is CASSQVAGDGYTF. CDR3 DNA: TGTGCCAGCAGCCAGGTAGCCGGGGATGGCTACACCTTC.

The chain carries TRBV4-3 and TRBJ2-3; TRBD2 agrees at 10 bases. The germline V gene has CDR1 LGHNA and CDR2 YSLEER. V trimming: 3 bases; J trimming: 6 bases; junction bases outside the gene matches: 6. The CDR3 is 15 amino acids. CDR3 DNA sequence: TGCGCCAGCAGCCAGAAAAGCGGGAGGGGGGATACGCAGTATTTT. Translation: CASSQKSGRGDTQYF.

This clone came up a few times. The chain combines TRBV5-4 with TRBJ2-7, with 12 bases that match TRBD2. Germline V gene data show CDR1 as SGHNT and CDR2 as YYREEE (reference sequence). The trim removed 4 bases at V and 1 base at J, leaving 3 bases unmatched. CDR3 size: 15 residues. The CDR3 sequence is CASSGTSGRSYEQYV. In nucleotides, the CDR3 is TGTGCCAGCAGCGGTACTAGCGGGAGGTCCTACGAGCAGTACGTC.

This clone was counted a single time. The genes are TRBV30 and TRBJ2-5; D is ambiguous. The CDR3 covers 12 residues. The germline gives CDR1 GTSNPN, CDR2 SVGIG (reference sequence). Trimming took off 4 bases at V and 5 bases at J, with 11 bases between the two ends. In nucleotides, the CDR3 is TGTGCCTGGAATGAAGGAGCGGAGACCCAGTACTTC. Its translation: CAWNEGAETQYF.

The chain combines TRBV7-2 with TRBJ2-5, with TRBD2 identical over 7 bases. Per the germline V gene, CDR1 is SGHTA and CDR2 is FQGNSA. Trimming at V came to 0 bases and at J to 1 base, leaving 5 bases not matched to a gene. The CDR3 length is 16 residues. DNA of the CDR3: TGTGCCAGCAGCTTAGCGCTCGGCGGGGGCCAAGAGACCCAGTACTTC. Amino acids: CASSLALGGGQETQYF.

The chain employs TRBV6-2 or TRBV6-3 and TRBJ1-1, with 7 bases lining up with TRBD1. CDR3 size: 16 residues. V was pared by 1 base and J by 2 bases, with 7 bases of the junction left unmatched. Germline V gives CDR1 MNHEY, CDR2 SVGEGT. The CDR3 here is CASSYLPGQLNTEAFF. The CDR3 bases are TGTGCCAGCAGTTACTTGCCGGGACAGTTAAACACTGAAGCTTTCTTT.

The chain recombines TRBV5-1 with TRBJ1-2; D perhaps matches TRBD1 (6 bases). Germline assignment: CDR1 SGHRS and CDR2 YFSETQ. V was trimmed by 3 bases and J by 4 bases, leaving 10 bases between them. This CDR3 comprises 13 residues. The CDR3 sequence is CASSWGGGYGYTF. CDR3 sequence (DNA): TGCGCCAGCAGCTGGGGAGGGGGCTATGGCTACACCTTC.

This clone was counted a single time. This chain connects TRBV7-8 to TRBJ2-1; TRBD1 aligns across 7 bases. Germline V lookup: CDR1 SGHVS, CDR2 FQNEAQ. The CDR3 extends over 13 amino acids. V dropped 6 bases and J dropped 9; count of bases not matched to a gene: 8. The CDR3 loop reads CASSRQGFGEQFF. The CDR3 region has the DNA TGTGCCAGCAGTCGACAGGGCTTCGGTGAGCAGTTCTTC.

The chain uses TRBV6-1 and TRBJ1-1; D not certain. Trimming cost V 1 base and J 3 bases, with 9 bases left between them. Germline assignment: CDR1 MNHNS and CDR2 SASEGT. CDR3 length: 14 residues. The CDR3 loop is CASSEVVGDTEAFF. CDR3 nucleotide sequence: TGTGCCAGCAGTGAAGTGGTCGGGGACACTGAAGCTTTCTTT.

V gene TRBV3-1 (or the pseudogene TRBV3-2) combines with J gene TRBJ1-2, with TRBD1 identical over 8 bases. V was pared by 4 bases and J by 7 bases, with 5 bases of the junction left unmatched. Per germline, CDR1 LGHDT and CDR2 YNNKEL (reference sequence). The CDR3 totals 13 residues. CDR3 region: CASSRRTGSGYTF. CDR3 bases: TGTGCCAGCAGCCGGAGGACAGGGTCTGGCTACACCTTC.

This sequence joins TRBV3-1 (or the pseudogene TRBV3-2) and TRBJ2-2; D is unresolved. V shed 6 bases and J shed 2 bases, with 13 bases lying between them. The CDR3 has 15 amino acids. Germline assignment: CDR1 LGHDT and CDR2 YNNKEL (reference sequence). The DNA of the CDR3 is TGTGCCAGCAGTTGGCTAGTGAGAAACACCGGGGAGCTGTTTTTT. Its protein product is CASSWLVRNTGELFF.

The chain employs TRBV7-2 and TRBJ1-1, with 7 bases lining up with TRBD1. Germline V gives CDR1 SGHTA, CDR2 FQGNSA. V trimming: 5 bases; J trimming: 0 bases; junction bases outside the gene matches: 6. The CDR3 is made up of 15 amino acids. The CDR3 reads CASSTRTGVNTEAFF. Here the CDR3 DNA reads TGTGCCAGCAGCACTCGGACAGGAGTGAACACTGAAGCTTTCTTT.

The chain carries TRBV7-3 and TRBJ2-3; TRBD2 matches 7 bases. V shed 5 bases, J shed 3 bases, and the junction held 5 bases outside the gene matches. This CDR3 is built from 14 residues. The V gene's germline CDR1 is SGHTA and CDR2 FQGTGA. For the CDR3, the DNA is TGTGCCAGCAGCCCCCTCGGGGGGACAGATACGCAGTATTTT. Amino acids: CASSPLGGTDTQYF.

J is TRBJ2-1 and V is TRBV5-4; tentatively, D is TRBD1 (6 bases). CDR1 and CDR2 (germline): SGHNT, YYREEE (reference sequence). V was pared by 0 bases and J by 7 bases, with 14 bases between. This CDR3 is 15 amino acids long. The CDR3 region is CASSLGGQGGNEQFF. The DNA of the CDR3 is TGTGCCAGCAGCTTGGGGGGGCAGGGTGGAAATGAGCAGTTCTTC.

This clone was observed a single time. CDR3 nucleotide sequence: TGTGCCAGCAGTTTATCGAGACAGGGGACCTCCATTCAGTACTTC. It yields the protein CASSLSRQGTSIQYF. The chain combines TRBV28 with TRBJ2-4; 8 bases agree with TRBD1. The germline V gene has CDR1 MDHEN and CDR2 SYDVKM. This CDR3 has 15 residues. Unmatched junction bases numbered 8, after V lost 1 base and J lost 9 bases.